The rows below give T cell receptor beta chains drawn from one sample of a study of T cell changes during pregnancy in multiple sclerosis. TCRdb keeps only in-frame clones here, not all; method: immunoSEQ multiplex PCR. The sample shows 20,000 to 25,000 clones, 70% to 90% of them seen only once. The input for sequencing was CD8+ T cells from peripheral blood mononuclear cells, taken in the second trimester of pregnancy. Receptor source: a female donor in good health, enrolled as a control in a pregnancy study. The CDR3 runs from the conserved cysteine through the conserved F or W.

V	length	J	CDR3
TRBV29-1	12	TRBJ2-4	CSVVGQRNIQYF
TRBV2	18	TRBJ2-3	CASSEAGGLTISTDTQYF
TRBV5-4	16	TRBJ2-5	CASSLGLLDSQETQYF
TRBV27	15	TRBJ2-7	CASSFLGQGAYEQYF
TRBV4-3	15	TRBJ2-7	CASSQSWGGSYEQYF
TRBV7-9	16	TRBJ1-2	CASSFRQGAANYGYTF
TRBV7-2	15	TRBJ2-7	CASSLEEGGPYEQYF
TRBV7-9	15	TRBJ2-7	CASSLTSGRVGEQYF
TRBV6-1	15	TRBJ2-5	CASSELGGEQETQYF
TRBV2	14	TRBJ2-1	CASSEQLEYNEQFF
TRBV30	13	TRBJ2-7	CAWSAGRSSEQYF
TRBV28	13	TRBJ1-4	CASRTTGFEKLFF
TRBV27	14	TRBJ2-1	CASSFTSSYNEQFF
TRBV6-1	15	TRBJ1-1	CASPNRQGPNTEAFF
TRBV7-6	15	TRBJ2-1	CASSLGGPMNNEQFF
TRBV27	11	TRBJ2-7	CASSFTYEQYF